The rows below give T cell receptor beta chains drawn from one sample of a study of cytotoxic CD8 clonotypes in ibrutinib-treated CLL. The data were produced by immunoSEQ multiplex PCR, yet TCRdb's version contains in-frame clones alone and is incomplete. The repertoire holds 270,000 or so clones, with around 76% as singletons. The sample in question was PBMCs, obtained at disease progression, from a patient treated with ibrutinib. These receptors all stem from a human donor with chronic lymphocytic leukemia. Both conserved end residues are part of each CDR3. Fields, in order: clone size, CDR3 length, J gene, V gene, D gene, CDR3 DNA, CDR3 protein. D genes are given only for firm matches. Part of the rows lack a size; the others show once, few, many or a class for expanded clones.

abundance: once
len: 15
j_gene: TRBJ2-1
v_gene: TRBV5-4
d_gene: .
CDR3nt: TGTGCCAGCAGCCGCATTAAGGGGCCAAGGAATGAGCAGTTCTTC
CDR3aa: CASSRIKGPRNEQFF

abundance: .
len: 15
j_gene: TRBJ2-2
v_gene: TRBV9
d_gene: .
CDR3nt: TGTGCCAGCAGCGTAGGGGGTTGGAACACCGGGGAGCTGTTTTTT
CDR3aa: CASSVGGWNTGELFF

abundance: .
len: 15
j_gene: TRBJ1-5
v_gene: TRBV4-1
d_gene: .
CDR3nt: TGCGCCAGCAGCCAAGGGATAGGTCTGGGCCAGCCCCAGCATTTT
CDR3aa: CASSQGIGLGQPQHF

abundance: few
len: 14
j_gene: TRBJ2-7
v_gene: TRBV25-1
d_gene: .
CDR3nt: TGTGCCAGCAGTGATCAGACCGGTTACTACGAGCAGTACTTC
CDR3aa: CASSDQTGYYEQYF

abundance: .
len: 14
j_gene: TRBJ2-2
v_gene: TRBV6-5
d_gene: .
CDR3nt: TGTGCCAGCAGTTATTATTGGTACGCCGGGGAGCTGTTTTTT
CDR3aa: CASSYYWYAGELFF

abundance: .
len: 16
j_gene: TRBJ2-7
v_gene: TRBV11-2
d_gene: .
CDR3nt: TGTGCCAGCACCCCGGGGAGGGGGCTAAGGACCTACGAGCAGTACTTC
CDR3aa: CASTPGRGLRTYEQYF

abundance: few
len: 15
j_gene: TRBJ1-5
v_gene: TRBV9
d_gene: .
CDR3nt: TGTGCCAGCAGCTCCCGGGACGAGAGGAATCAGCCCCAGCATTTT
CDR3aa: CASSSRDERNQPQHF

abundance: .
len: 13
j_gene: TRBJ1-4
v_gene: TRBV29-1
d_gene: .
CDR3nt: TGCAGCGTTGGGGGACGCACTAATGAAAAACTGTTTTTT
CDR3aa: CSVGGRTNEKLFF

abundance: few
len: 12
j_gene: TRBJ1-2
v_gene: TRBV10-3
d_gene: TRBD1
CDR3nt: TGTGCCATCAGTATACAGGGGGGTGGCTACACCTTC
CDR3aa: CAISIQGGGYTF

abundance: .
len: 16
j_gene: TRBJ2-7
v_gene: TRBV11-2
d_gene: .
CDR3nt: TGTGCCAGCAGCTTAGATGACGCGTTCGTCTCCTACGAGCAGTACTTC
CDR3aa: CASSLDDAFVSYEQYF

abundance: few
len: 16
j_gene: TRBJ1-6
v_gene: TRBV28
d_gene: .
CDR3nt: TGTGCCAGCAGTTCCCCCGCACAGGGTCGGGGGTCACCCCTCCACTTT
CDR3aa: CASSSPAQGRGSPLHF

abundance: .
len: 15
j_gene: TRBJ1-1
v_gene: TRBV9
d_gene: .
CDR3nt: TGTGCCAGCAGCGCCACCCCCGGCGAGCGCACTGAAGCTTTCTTT
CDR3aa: CASSATPGERTEAFF

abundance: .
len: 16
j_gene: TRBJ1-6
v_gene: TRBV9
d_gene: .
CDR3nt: TGTGCCAGCAGCGTAGGGGGAGGGGGTTACGATTCACCCCTCCACTTT
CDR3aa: CASSVGGGGYDSPLHF

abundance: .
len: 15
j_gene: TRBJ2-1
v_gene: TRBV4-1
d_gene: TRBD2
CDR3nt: TGCGCCAGCAGCCAAGTTGCGGGGGGGCCATATGAGCAGTTCTTC
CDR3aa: CASSQVAGGPYEQFF

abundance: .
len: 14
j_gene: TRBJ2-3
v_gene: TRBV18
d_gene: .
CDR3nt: TGTGCCAGCTCACTTGAGGGGATTGCAGATACGCAGTATTTT
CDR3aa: CASSLEGIADTQYF

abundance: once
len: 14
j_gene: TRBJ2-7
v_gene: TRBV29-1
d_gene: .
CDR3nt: TGCAGCGTTGTGGGAGGCGCTTCTAGCCACGAGCAGTACTTC
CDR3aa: CSVVGGASSHEQYF

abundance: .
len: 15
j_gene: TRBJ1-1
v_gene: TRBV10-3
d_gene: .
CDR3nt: TGTGCCATCAGTTCACCAGGGGTTCCGAACACTGAAGCTTTCTTT
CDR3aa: CAISSPGVPNTEAFF

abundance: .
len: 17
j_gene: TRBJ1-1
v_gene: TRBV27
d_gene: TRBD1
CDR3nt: TGTGCCAGCAGTTTAGACCCCAGGGACAGGGGGAACACTGAAGCTTTCTTT
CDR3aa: CASSLDPRDRGNTEAFF

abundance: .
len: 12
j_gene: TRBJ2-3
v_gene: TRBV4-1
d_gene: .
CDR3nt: TGCGCCAGCAGCCAACAGAGAGATACGCAGTATTTT
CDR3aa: CASSQQRDTQYF

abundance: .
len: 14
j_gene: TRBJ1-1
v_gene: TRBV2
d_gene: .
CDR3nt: TGTGCCAGCAGTGATCCCGGGGGCCTGAGGGGAGCTTTCTTT
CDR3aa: CASSDPGGLRGAFF

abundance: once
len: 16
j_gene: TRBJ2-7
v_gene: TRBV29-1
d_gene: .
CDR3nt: TGCAGCGTTGAACTATTCGGCCTTCAACGGGGCTACGAGCAGTACTTC
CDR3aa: CSVELFGLQRGYEQYF

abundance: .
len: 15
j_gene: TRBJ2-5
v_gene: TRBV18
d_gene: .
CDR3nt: TGTGCCAGCTCACCACGAGGCCTGCCCAGGGAGACCCAGTACTTC
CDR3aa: CASSPRGLPRETQYF

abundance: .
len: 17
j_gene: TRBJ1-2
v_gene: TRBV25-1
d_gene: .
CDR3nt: TGTGCCAGCAGAGCACCACAGACAGGCTCTTCTAGGAGCGGCTACACCTTC
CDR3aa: CASRAPQTGSSRSGYTF

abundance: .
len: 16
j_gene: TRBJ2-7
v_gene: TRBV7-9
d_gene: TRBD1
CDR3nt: TGTGCCAGCAGCTTAGGGTGGACAGGGGAGGTGTACGAGCAGTACTTC
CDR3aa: CASSLGWTGEVYEQYF

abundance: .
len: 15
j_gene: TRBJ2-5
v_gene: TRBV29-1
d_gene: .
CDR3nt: TGCAGCGTTGAACTCGTCCAGGGGAGTAGAGAGACCCAGTACTTC
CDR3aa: CSVELVQGSRETQYF

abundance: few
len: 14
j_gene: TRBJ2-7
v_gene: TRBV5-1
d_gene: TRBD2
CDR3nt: TGCGCCAGCACCCCAACTAGCGGGCGGGACGAGCAGTACTTC
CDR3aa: CASTPTSGRDEQYF

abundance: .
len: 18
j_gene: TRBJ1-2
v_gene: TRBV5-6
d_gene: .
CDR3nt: TGTGCCAGCAGCTTGGAGCCGGGCCCACTAACAGCTAACTATGGCTACACCTTC
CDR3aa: CASSLEPGPLTANYGYTF

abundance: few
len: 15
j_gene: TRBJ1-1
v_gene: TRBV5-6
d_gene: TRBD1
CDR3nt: TGTGCCAGCAGCCCCTGGACAGGGATGGACACTGAAGCTTTCTTT
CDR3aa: CASSPWTGMDTEAFF

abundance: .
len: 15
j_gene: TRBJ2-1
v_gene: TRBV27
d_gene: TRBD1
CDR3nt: TGTGCCAGCAGCATCGACAGGGGCTACTACAATGAGCAGTTCTTC
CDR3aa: CASSIDRGYYNEQFF

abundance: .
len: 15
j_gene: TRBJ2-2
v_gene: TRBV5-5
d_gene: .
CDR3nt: TGTGCCAGCAGCTTGGCCGGGAGAAACACCGGGGAGCTGTTTTTT
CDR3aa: CASSLAGRNTGELFF

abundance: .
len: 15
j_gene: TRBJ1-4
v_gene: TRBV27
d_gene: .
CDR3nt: TGTGCCAGCAGTACCTCAGGGGCAACTAATGAAAAACTGTTTTTT
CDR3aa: CASSTSGATNEKLFF

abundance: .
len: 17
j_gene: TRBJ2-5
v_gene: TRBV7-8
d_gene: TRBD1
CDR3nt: TGTGCCAGCAGCTCCAATGAACCGGGACAGGCCCAAGAGACCCAGTACTTC
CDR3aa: CASSSNEPGQAQETQYF

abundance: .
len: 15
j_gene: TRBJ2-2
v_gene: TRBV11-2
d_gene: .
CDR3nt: TGTGCCAGCAGCGCGACAGGTGGCTGGACCGGGGAGCTGTTTTTT
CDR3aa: CASSATGGWTGELFF

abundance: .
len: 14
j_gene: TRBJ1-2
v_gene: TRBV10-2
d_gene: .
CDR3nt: TGCGCCAGCAGTGAGACGCCGGAGAACTATGGCTACACCTTC
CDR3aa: CASSETPENYGYTF

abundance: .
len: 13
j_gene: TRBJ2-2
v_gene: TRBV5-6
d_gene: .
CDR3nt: TGTGCCAGCAGGATGGCGAACACCGGGGAGCTGTTTTTT
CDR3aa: CASRMANTGELFF

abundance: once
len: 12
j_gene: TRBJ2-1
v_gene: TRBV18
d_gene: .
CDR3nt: TGTGCCAGCTCTCCCGGGGATTGGGAGCAGTTCTTC
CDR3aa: CASSPGDWEQFF

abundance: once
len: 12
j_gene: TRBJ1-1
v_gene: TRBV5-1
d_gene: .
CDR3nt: TGCGCCAGCAGTTTCCCAGGAGCTGAAGCTTTCTTT
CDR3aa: CASSFPGAEAFF

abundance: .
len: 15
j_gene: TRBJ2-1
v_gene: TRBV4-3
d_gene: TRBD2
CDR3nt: TGCGCCAGCAGCCAAGAATGGCTAGCGGGAGTGGAGCAGTTCTTC
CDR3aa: CASSQEWLAGVEQFF

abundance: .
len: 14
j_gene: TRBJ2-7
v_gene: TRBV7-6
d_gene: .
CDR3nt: TGTGCCAGCAGCTTAGTTCAGGCCAGAGACGAGCAGTACTTC
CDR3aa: CASSLVQARDEQYF

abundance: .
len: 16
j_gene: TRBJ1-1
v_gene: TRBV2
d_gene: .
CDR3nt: TGTGCCAGCAGGCCTTTACGCGGGACACAGAACACTGAAGCTTTCTTT
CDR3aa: CASRPLRGTQNTEAFF

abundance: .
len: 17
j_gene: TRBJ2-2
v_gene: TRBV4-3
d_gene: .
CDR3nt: TGCGCCAGCAGCCCTGGTAATGACAGCAGGAACACCGGGGAGCTGTTTTTT
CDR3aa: CASSPGNDSRNTGELFF

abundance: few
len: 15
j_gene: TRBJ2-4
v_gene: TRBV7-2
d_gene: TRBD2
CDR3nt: TGTGCCAGCAGCCCAGGGACTAGCGGGTCGAACATTCAGTACTTC
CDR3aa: CASSPGTSGSNIQYF

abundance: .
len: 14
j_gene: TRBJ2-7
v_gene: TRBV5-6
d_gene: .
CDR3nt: TGTGCCAGCAGCACCTACCGGAACTCCTACGAGCAGTACTTC
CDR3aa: CASSTYRNSYEQYF

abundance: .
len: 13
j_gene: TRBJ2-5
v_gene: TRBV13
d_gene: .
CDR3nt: TGTGCCAGCAGCTTAACCTCTCAAGAGACCCAGTACTTC
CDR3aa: CASSLTSQETQYF

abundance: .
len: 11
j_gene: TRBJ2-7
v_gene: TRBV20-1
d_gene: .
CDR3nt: TGCAGTGCTACTCGCGCGGGCGAGCAGTACTTC
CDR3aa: CSATRAGEQYF

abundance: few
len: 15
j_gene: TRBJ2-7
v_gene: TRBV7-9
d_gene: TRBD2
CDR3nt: TGTGCCAGCAGCGGAGGGGCTAGCGGGTTCATCGAGCAGTACTTC
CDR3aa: CASSGGASGFIEQYF

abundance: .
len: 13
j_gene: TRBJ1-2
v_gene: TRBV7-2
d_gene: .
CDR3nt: TGTGCCAGCAGCCAAAGGGGTCTCTATGGCTACACCTTC
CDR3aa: CASSQRGLYGYTF

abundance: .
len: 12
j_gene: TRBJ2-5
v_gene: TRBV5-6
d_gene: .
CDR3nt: TGTGCCAGCAGCTGTAAGCAGGAGACCCAGTACTTC
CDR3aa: CASSCKQETQYF

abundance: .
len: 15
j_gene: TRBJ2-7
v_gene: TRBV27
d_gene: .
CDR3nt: TGTGCCAGCAGTTTATCGGGACGGCACTTCTACGAGCAGTACTTC
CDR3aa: CASSLSGRHFYEQYF

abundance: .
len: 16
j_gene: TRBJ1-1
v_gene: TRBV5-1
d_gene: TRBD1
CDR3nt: TGCGCCAGCAGCCCCCTCGGACAGGGAGTCAACACTGAAGCTTTCTTT
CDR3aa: CASSPLGQGVNTEAFF

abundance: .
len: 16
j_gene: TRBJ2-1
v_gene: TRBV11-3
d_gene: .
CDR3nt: TGTGCCAGCAGCCTCCACGGCGCCGGGGGGCGCAATGAGCAGTTCTTC
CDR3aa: CASSLHGAGGRNEQFF

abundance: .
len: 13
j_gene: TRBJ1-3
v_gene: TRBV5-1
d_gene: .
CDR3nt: TGCGCCAGCAGCCCTCAAACTGGAAACACCATATATTTT
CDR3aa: CASSPQTGNTIYF

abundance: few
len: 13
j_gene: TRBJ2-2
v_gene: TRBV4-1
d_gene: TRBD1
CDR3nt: TGCGCCAGCAGCCAAGGAGGGGGCCGGGAGCTGTTTTTT
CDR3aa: CASSQGGGRELFF